Following are 26 T cell receptor beta chains from one sample sequenced in a study of blood T cell repertoires in COVID-19. TCRdb keeps only in-frame clones here, not all; method: immunoSEQ multiplex PCR. The sample includes approximately 360,000 clones, more than 75% of them seen just once. The sequenced material came from PBMCs or T cells enriched from blood (not recorded which). These receptors all stem from a man aged 40-55 years in a cohort exposed to, infected with or recovered from COVID-19 (not recorded which).

The chain links TRBV5-1 to TRBJ2-2, with 7 bases identical to TRBD2. After removal of 4 bases from V and 5 bases from J, the junction contained 8 bases not matched to a gene. The CDR3 is 15 amino acids. Looked up from germline, CDR1 is SGHRS and CDR2 is YFSETQ. The CDR3 nucleotides read TGCGCCAGCAGCCCCCAAACCGGGGGGACCGGGGAGCTGTTTTTT. Translation: CASSPQTGGTGELFF.

The V and J genes are TRBV6-5 and TRBJ1-1; no clear D. The CDR3 covers 13 residues. With 4 bases removed from V and 1 base from J, the gap between germline ends came to 7 bases. The germline gives CDR1 MNHEY, CDR2 SVGAGI. In DNA, the CDR3 is TGTGCCAGCAGTTGGAGCCGGAACACTGAAGCTTTCTTT. Its translation: CASSWSRNTEAFF.

This clone occurred a few times. The chain carries TRBV6-5 and TRBJ2-5; D is perhaps TRBD1 (6 bases). This CDR3 is built from 15 residues. The germline V and J ends were trimmed by 6 bases and 1 base, with 15 bases remaining between them. Germline V gives CDR1 MNHEY, CDR2 SVGAGI. For the CDR3, the DNA is TGTGCCAGCAGGCGTACAGGGACCCTCCAAGAGACCCAGTACTTC. It specifies CASRRTGTLQETQYF.

The chain employs TRBV10-1 and TRBJ2-5; D may be TRBD2 (5 bases). Trimming took off 4 bases at V and 4 bases at J, with 16 bases between the two ends. Germline assignment: CDR1 WNHNN and CDR2 SYGVQD (reference sequence). The CDR3 has 15 residues. CDR3 bases: TGCGCCAGCAGTGGATCCGGACTCACAAGAGAGACCCAGTACTTC. As protein: CASSGSGLTRETQYF.

The V call is TRBV6-5, the J call TRBJ2-7; D perhaps matches TRBD2 (7 bases). Germline CDR1 MNHEY, CDR2 SVGAGI. The V end lost 5 bases, the J end lost 7 bases, and 21 bases lay between the germline ends. The CDR3 runs 15 residues. The CDR3 DNA reads as TGTGCCAGCAGTCCAACGAAGGGGGAGGGCCGGGAGCAGTACTTC. Translated, it gives CASSPTKGEGREQYF.

This chain uses TRBV27 with TRBJ1-2; TRBD1 aligns across 8 bases. The trim removed 5 bases at V and 7 bases at J, leaving 9 bases unmatched. The CDR3 is 14 amino acids. In germline, CDR1 is MNHEY, CDR2 SMNVEV (reference sequence). CDR3 sequence: CASSPADRAAGYTF. The DNA for the CDR3 is TGTGCCAGCAGTCCTGCGGACAGGGCGGCTGGCTACACCTTC.

The chain links TRBV11-2 to TRBJ2-1; TRBD2 matches at 7 bases. The germline gives CDR1 SGHAT, CDR2 FQNNGV. V was pared by 1 base and J by 7 bases, with 7 bases of the junction left unmatched. The CDR3 has 15 amino acids. Written as DNA, the CDR3 is TGTGCCAGCAGCTTAGGGGGGGGGACCACAAATGAGCAGTTCTTC. It is translated as CASSLGGGTTNEQFF.

V and J are TRBV6-1 and TRBJ1-2; D remains ambiguous. CDR1 MNHNS and CDR2 SASEGT come from the germline V gene. The CDR3 has 11 residues. The V gene lost 3 bases and the J gene lost 5 bases, with 4 bases spanning the gap. CDR3 sequence reads: CASSDRYGYTF. The CDR3 nucleotides are TGTGCCAGCAGTGACAGATATGGCTACACCTTC.

The chain has TRBV7-8 and TRBJ1-6; tentative D call: TRBD1 (6 bases). V shed 0 bases and J shed 7 bases, with 10 bases lying between them. Looked up from germline, CDR1 is SGHVS and CDR2 is FQNEAQ. The CDR3 consists of 15 residues. In nucleotides, the CDR3 is TGTGCCAGCAGCTTAGCCAGGGGACGAAATTCACCCCTCCACTTT. This codes for CASSLARGRNSPLHF. Full variable domain (rest looked up from reference TRBV7-8 and TRBJ1-6): GAGVSQSPRYKVAKRGQDVALRCDPISGHVSLFWYQQALGQGPEFLTYFQNEAQLDKSGLPSDRFFAERPEGSVSTLKIQRTQQEDSAVYLCASSLARGRNSPLHFGNGTRLTVT.

This chain links TRBV10-3 with TRBJ2-2; D is ambiguous. Germline V gene lookup returns CDR1 ENHRY and CDR2 SYGVKD. Trimming removed 2 bases at V and 7 bases at J, with 8 bases between. The CDR3 totals 13 residues. The CDR3 region has the DNA TGTGCCATCAGTGAGGGGCTCGACGGGGAGCTGTTTTTT. Protein sequence: CAISEGLDGELFF.

This clone was seen only a few times. Other nucleotide sequences in the sample specify the same CDR3. The rearrangement uses TRBV7-9 and TRBJ2-7; no definite D call. V dropped 3 bases and J dropped 0 bases, with 6 bases sitting between them. Per germline, CDR1 SEHNR and CDR2 FQNEAQ (reference sequence). CDR3 length: 13 residues. The CDR3 nucleotides are TGTGCCAGCAGCTTCGGCGGCTCCTACGAGCAGTACTTC. Translating gives CASSFGGSYEQYF.

The chain recombines TRBV5-1 with TRBJ2-7, with 8 bases matching TRBD2. CDR1 SGHRS and CDR2 YFSETQ come from the germline V gene. The CDR3 sequence is 14 residues long. The trim removed 6 bases at V and 0 bases at J, leaving 5 bases unmatched. CDR3 residues: CASIAGIGSYEQYF. CDR3 in DNA: TGCGCCAGCATAGCGGGAATAGGCTCCTACGAGCAGTACTTC.

This clone was picked up one time. The V gene is TRBV7-3, the J gene TRBJ1-2; TRBD1 might be the D (5 bases). This CDR3 is 12 amino acids long. V lost 6 bases and J lost 8, with 13 bases in between. Germline assignment: CDR1 SGHTA and CDR2 FQGTGA. CDR3 region: CASSQPGYGYTF. CDR3 DNA: TGTGCCAGCAGTCAACCAGGGTACGGCTACACCTTC. Using reference TRBV7-3 and TRBJ1-2 for the parts outside the CDR3, the full variable domain is GAGVSQTPSNKVTEKGKYVELRCDPISGHTALYWYRQSLGQGPEFLIYFQGTGAADDSGLPNDRFFAVRPEGSVSTLKIQRTERGDSAVYLCASSQPGYGYTFGSGTRLTVV.

The V gene is TRBV9, the J gene TRBJ2-1, with TRBD2 matching 9 bases. In germline, CDR1 is SGDLS, CDR2 YYNGEE. The V gene end was trimmed by 4 bases and the J gene end by 4 bases; junction bases not matched to a gene: 15. The CDR3 runs 18 residues. The DNA of the CDR3 is TGTGCCAGCAGCCCGGGTGGCGGGAGGGCCCACGTTTACAATGAGCAGTTCTTC. It specifies CASSPGGGRAHVYNEQFF.

The chain is built from TRBV2 and TRBJ2-7; 10 positions agree with TRBD2. The germline V gene has CDR1 SNHLY and CDR2 FYNNEI. The CDR3 has 15 residues. Trimming took 6 bases from V and 0 from J; bases not matched to a gene: 5. CDR3 coding DNA: TGTGCCAGCAGGGGACTAGCGCGAAGCTCCTACGAGCAGTACTTC. Translated: CASRGLARSSYEQYF.

The J gene is TRBJ2-1, the V gene TRBV10-2; a possible D gene is TRBD1 (5 bases). CDR1 WSHSY and CDR2 SAAADI come from the germline V gene. The germline V and J ends were trimmed by 5 bases and 8 bases, with 16 bases remaining between them. The CDR3 contains 14 residues. The CDR3: CASSPQFLGDEQFF. CDR3 DNA: TGCGCCAGCAGTCCACAATTCCTAGGGGATGAGCAGTTCTTC.

This clone was recorded once. V usage is TRBV3-1 (or the pseudogene TRBV3-2) and J usage is TRBJ2-7; possibly TRBD2 for D (6 bases). V was cut by 1 base and J by 6 bases, with 7 bases left in between. The CDR3 loop spans 12 amino acids. Per the germline V gene, CDR1 is LGHDT and CDR2 is YNNKEL (reference sequence). The CDR3 nucleotides are TGTGCCAGCAGCCAAGGGACTATCGAGCAGTACTTC. It codes for CASSQGTIEQYF.

The V call is TRBV2, the J call TRBJ2-2; 9 nucleotides match TRBD2. Germline V CDR1 and CDR2: SNHLY, FYNNEI. The length of the CDR3 is 15 residues. V dropped 4 bases and J dropped 8; count of bases not matched to a gene: 8. CDR3 sequence: CASSVGLAGVGELFF. The CDR3 nucleotides read TGTGCCAGCAGTGTTGGGTTAGCGGGAGTGGGGGAGCTGTTTTTT.

J is TRBJ2-3 and V is TRBV5-6, with 10 bases matching TRBD2. Germline V gives CDR1 SGHDT, CDR2 YYEEEE. V lost 3 bases and J lost 6; bases outside the gene matches: 4. This CDR3 has 14 amino acids. This CDR3 is CASSWGTSEDTQYF. The DNA for the CDR3 is TGTGCCAGCAGCTGGGGGACTAGCGAGGATACGCAGTATTTT.

This clone was counted only a few times. Other DNA sequences in this specimen translate into the identical CDR3. J is TRBJ2-3 and V is TRBV11-2; a possible D gene is TRBD1 (6 bases). The CDR3 consists of 12 residues. Trimming took off 5 bases at V and 5 bases at J, with 8 bases between the two ends. The germline V gene encodes CDR1 SGHAT and CDR2 FQNNGV. The CDR3 coding sequence is TGTGCCAGCAGCCCACAGGGAGATACGCAGTATTTT. Its translation is CASSPQGDTQYF.

The chain combines TRBV30 with TRBJ1-3; 8 bases align to TRBD1. V lost 3 bases to trimming and J lost 4 bases; unmatched junction nucleotides: 8. CDR3 length: 15 amino acids. Germline V gene lookup returns CDR1 GTSNPN and CDR2 SVGIG (reference sequence). The CDR3 is CAWSKDRAGGNTIYF. In nucleotides, the CDR3 is TGTGCCTGGAGCAAGGACAGGGCGGGAGGAAACACCATATATTTT.

This clone was detected a few times. This chain links TRBV3-1 (or the pseudogene TRBV3-2) with TRBJ1-6, with a weak D call TRBD1 (6 bases). Germline values: CDR1 LGHDT, CDR2 YNNKEL (reference sequence). The CDR3 loop spans 16 amino acids. The V and J ends lost 4 bases and 7 bases respectively, with 17 bases between them. CDR3 bases: TGTGCCAGCAGCCCCACACAGGGTGCCCAAAATTCACCCCTCCACTTT. Translating gives CASSPTQGAQNSPLHF.

The rearrangement uses TRBV11-2 and TRBJ1-3; 7 positions match TRBD1. The CDR3 loop spans 15 amino acids. J was trimmed by 4 bases and V by 5 bases; bases with no gene match: 8. Germline V gives CDR1 SGHAT, CDR2 FQNNGV. The CDR3 here is CASSPSGGNGNTIYF. The CDR3 DNA sequence: TGTGCCAGCAGCCCTTCAGGGGGAAACGGAAACACCATATATTTT.

The chain employs TRBV11-3 and TRBJ2-1; 11 nucleotides align to TRBD1. Germline V gives CDR1 SGHNT, CDR2 YENEEA. CDR3 length equals 12 residues. With V trimmed by 5 bases and J by 15 bases, 6 bases remained unmatched. The chain's CDR3 is CASSQGTGGRFF. For the CDR3, the DNA is TGTGCCAGCAGCCAAGGGACAGGGGGTCGGTTCTTC.

As regards this clone: Since the CDR3 does not end with the conserved phenylalanine or tryptophan, this likely comes from a read error. The DNA is omitted, as the CDR3 cannot be located on it reliably, and the CDR3 follows TCRdb's listing. This CDR3 reads CASSLRGQGQG. The gene calls are TRBV7-9 and TRBJ1-6; the D segment call TRBD1 is taken from the table without a DNA check. CDR1 is SEHNR and CDR2 is FQNEAQ in the germline V gene (reference sequence). The CDR3 spans 11 amino acids, including both terminal residues.

The chain recombines TRBV5-5 with TRBJ1-1; D is unresolved. This CDR3 region has 13 residues. The V and J ends lost 3 bases and 0 bases respectively, with 6 bases between them. Germline V gives CDR1 SGHKS, CDR2 YYEKEE (reference sequence). CDR3 in DNA: TGTGCCAGCAGCTCGTTTATGAACACTGAAGCTTTCTTT. Its protein is CASSSFMNTEAFF.